This T cell receptor beta chain is from a study of shared clonotypes between healthy human individuals. The repertoire was sequenced with immunoSEQ multiplex PCR; TCRdb's copy has only in-frame clones and lacks some. The sample lists 1.6 million or so clones; around 97% were seen once. The CDR3 covers 17 residues. Per germline, CDR1 SGDLS and CDR2 YYNGEE. V gave up 4 bases and J gave up 1 base; unmatched junction bases: 9. Material for sequencing was naive CD4+ T cells sorted from blood. The subset was: CD45RA+ positively selected. The TCR was taken from a man aged 25 to 40 in good health. V usage is TRBV9 and J usage is TRBJ2-3; 10 nucleotides agree with TRBD2. CDR3 sequence reads: CASSSTTSGYRTDTQYF. CDR3 DNA sequence: TGTGCCAGCAGCTCGACGACTAGCGGGTACCGCACAGATACGCAGTATTTT. The whole variable domain, filled in from reference TRBV9 and TRBJ2-3, reads DSGVTQTPKHLITATGQRVTLRCSPRSGDLSVYWYQQSLDQGLQFLIQYYNGEERAKGNILERFSAQQFPDLHSELNLSSLELGDSALYFCASSSTTSGYRTDTQYFGPGTRLTVL.